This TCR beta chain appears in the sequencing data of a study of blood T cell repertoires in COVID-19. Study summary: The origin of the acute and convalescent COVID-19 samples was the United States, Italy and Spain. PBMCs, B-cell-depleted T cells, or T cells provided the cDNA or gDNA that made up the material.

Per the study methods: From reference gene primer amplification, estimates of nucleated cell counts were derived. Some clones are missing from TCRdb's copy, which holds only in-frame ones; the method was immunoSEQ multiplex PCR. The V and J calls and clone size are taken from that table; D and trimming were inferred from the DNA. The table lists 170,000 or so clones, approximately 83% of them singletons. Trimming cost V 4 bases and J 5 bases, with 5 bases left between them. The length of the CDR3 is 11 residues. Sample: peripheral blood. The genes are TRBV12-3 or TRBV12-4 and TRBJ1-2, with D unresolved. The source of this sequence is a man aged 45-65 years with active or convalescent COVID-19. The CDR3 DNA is TGTGCCAGCAGTTCCCTTTATGGCTACACCTTC. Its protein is CASSSLYGYTF.